This T cell receptor (beta chain) emerged from a study of T cells in Graves' hyperthyroidism and ophthalmopathy. V lost 5 bases and J lost 3; bases outside the gene matches: 4. CDR3 length: 14 amino acids. RNA transcripts were the template for amplifying TCR beta CDR3 regions. In the first-round RT-PCR of the TCR CDR3, the HTBI primer set was used. One entry per CDR3 protein, called by TCRdb with MiXCR from the multiplex PCR reads. The sample records about 330,000 distinct CDR3 sequences, roughly an eighth being singletons. This clonotype occurred many times. This chain joins TRBV12-3 or TRBV12-4 and TRBJ2-7; 10 nucleotides match TRBD1. The sample consisted of blood. The source of this sequence is a woman in her forties with Graves' ophthalmopathy. For the CDR3, the DNA is TGTGCCAGCAGTGCTAGGACAGGGGGCTACGAGCAGTACTTC. As protein: CASSARTGGYEQYF.